The rows below give T cell receptor beta chains drawn from one sample of a study of blood T cell repertoires in COVID-19. Produced via immunoSEQ multiplex PCR; TCRdb's table is partial and in-frame only. The sample shows 300,000 or so clones, more than 90% of them seen only once. Sequenced material: PBMCs or T cells enriched from blood (not recorded which). Receptor source: a man aged 60-69 years who had recovered from COVID-19. CDR3s include the opening cysteine and the closing phenylalanine or tryptophan. A D gene is named only where the DNA matches it firmly. Some rows mark clone size as missing; the rest say once, few, many or name a class of expanded clone.

size: .; V: TRBV24-1; J: TRBJ2-7; D: TRBD1; CDR3: CATSDTGTETEQYF; DNA: TGTGCCACCAGTGACACCGGGACAGAGACCGAGCAGTACTTC
size: .; V: TRBV10-3; J: TRBJ2-7; D: .; CDR3: CAISEQETYEQYF; DNA: TGTGCCATCAGTGAACAGGAGACCTACGAGCAGTACTTC
size: .; V: TRBV19; J: TRBJ1-5; D: .; CDR3: CASSISPYSNQPQHF; DNA: TGTGCCAGTAGTATCAGTCCGTACAGTAATCAGCCCCAGCATTTT
size: .; V: TRBV10-2; J: TRBJ2-1; D: TRBD1; CDR3: CASSVRDRGHHEGSNEQFF; DNA: TGCGCCAGCAGTGTCCGGGACAGGGGGCACCATGAGGGTTCCAATGAGCAGTTCTTC
size: .; V: TRBV6-5; J: TRBJ1-1; D: TRBD1; CDR3: CASSLHRGNTEAFF; DNA: TGTGCCAGCAGTCTACACAGGGGAAACACTGAAGCTTTCTTT
size: .; V: TRBV10-3; J: TRBJ1-2; D: TRBD1; CDR3: CAIRTGTDYGYTF; DNA: TGTGCCATCAGAACCGGGACAGACTATGGCTACACCTTC
size: .; V: TRBV27; J: TRBJ2-1; D: TRBD2; CDR3: CASSVRTSGRGYNEQFF; DNA: TGTGCCAGCAGTGTCCGGACTAGCGGGAGGGGTTACAATGAGCAGTTCTTC
size: once; V: TRBV4-1; J: TRBJ1-1; D: TRBD1; CDR3: CASSQDRRGRNTEAFF; DNA: TGCGCCAGCAGCCAAGATCGAAGGGGGCGAAACACTGAAGCTTTCTTT
size: .; V: TRBV4-1; J: TRBJ2-3; D: TRBD1; CDR3: CASSLQGVGDTQYF; DNA: TGCGCCAGCAGCCTCCAGGGGGTGGGAGATACGCAGTATTTT
size: .; V: TRBV5-1; J: TRBJ2-1; D: .; CDR3: CASSLTGSSYNEQFF; DNA: TGCGCCAGCAGCTTGACAGGGAGCTCCTACAATGAGCAGTTCTTC
size: .; V: TRBV5-1; J: TRBJ1-4; D: .; CDR3: CASSLNPTRGEKLFF; DNA: TGCGCCAGCAGCTTGAACCCCACGCGGGGTGAAAAACTGTTTTTT
size: .; V: TRBV6-6; J: TRBJ1-5; D: .; CDR3: CASIPAWAGVHQPQHF; DNA: TGTGCCAGCATCCCCGCTTGGGCAGGGGTACATCAGCCCCAGCATTTT
size: .; V: TRBV30; J: TRBJ2-1; D: .; CDR3: CAWSYSGTPYNEQFF; DNA: TGTGCCTGGAGTTATTCCGGGACACCCTACAATGAGCAGTTCTTC
size: .; V: TRBV7-3; J: TRBJ1-4; D: .; CDR3: CASSPGGTNEKLFF; DNA: TGTGCCAGCAGCCCCGGGGGGACTAATGAAAAACTGTTTTTT
size: .; V: TRBV14; J: TRBJ2-2; D: TRBD2; CDR3: CASSQEETSGASGWELFF; DNA: TGTGCCAGCAGCCAAGAGGAGACTAGCGGGGCCTCGGGTTGGGAGCTGTTTTTT
size: .; V: TRBV7-8; J: TRBJ1-2; D: TRBD1; CDR3: CASSFGDRGYGYTF; DNA: TGTGCCAGCAGCTTTGGGGACAGGGGCTATGGCTACACCTTC
size: .; V: TRBV6-5; J: TRBJ1-5; D: .; CDR3: CAIQGYGNQPQHF; DNA: TGTGCCATCCAGGGGTATGGCAATCAGCCCCAGCATTTT
size: .; V: TRBV7-8; J: TRBJ2-5; D: .; CDR3: CASILDPGHGRTQYF; DNA: TGTGCCAGCATCCTTGACCCGGGACACGGAAGGACCCAGTACTTC
size: .; V: TRBV6-5; J: TRBJ1-1; D: TRBD1; CDR3: CASSFLAARQGDAFF; DNA: TGTGCCAGCAGTTTCCTGGCCGCGAGACAGGGGGATGCTTTCTTT
size: .; V: TRBV6-1; J: TRBJ1-5; D: .; CDR3: CASSEVGGNQPQHF; DNA: TGTGCCAGCAGTGAAGTTGGGGGGAATCAGCCCCAGCATTTT
size: .; V: TRBV5-4; J: TRBJ1-1; D: .; CDR3: CASSRSGTFTEAFF; DNA: TGTGCCAGCAGCCGGAGTGGGACTTTCACTGAAGCTTTCTTT
size: .; V: TRBV12-3/TRBV12-4; J: TRBJ2-1; D: .; CDR3: CASSSRDPEQFF; DNA: TGTGCCAGCAGTTCGCGGGATCCTGAGCAGTTCTTC
size: .; V: TRBV19; J: TRBJ2-6; D: .; CDR3: CASSFRLPRGSGANVLTF; DNA: TGTGCCAGTAGTTTTCGCCTCCCTCGGGGCTCTGGGGCCAACGTCCTGACTTTC
size: .; V: TRBV7-9; J: TRBJ2-7; D: TRBD2; CDR3: CASSLFFKTSGPYEQYF; DNA: TGTGCCAGCAGCTTGTTCTTTAAGACTAGCGGCCCCTACGAGCAGTACTTC
size: .; V: TRBV5-1; J: TRBJ1-1; D: .; CDR3: CASSLGAGALTEAFF; DNA: TGCGCCAGCAGCTTGGGGGCAGGGGCGTTGACTGAAGCTTTCTTT
size: .; V: TRBV2; J: TRBJ1-1; D: .; CDR3: CASSEFTGLATEAFF; DNA: TGTGCCAGCAGTGAATTTACAGGGTTGGCCACTGAAGCTTTCTTT
size: once; V: TRBV30; J: TRBJ1-1; D: .; CDR3: CAWEGQPNTEAFF; DNA: TGTGCCTGGGAAGGACAGCCGAACACTGAAGCTTTCTTT
size: .; V: TRBV4-2; J: TRBJ2-7; D: TRBD2; CDR3: CASSQNSGGPSYEQYF; DNA: TGTGCCAGCAGCCAGAACTCGGGGGGGCCCTCCTACGAGCAGTACTTC
size: .; V: TRBV5-6; J: TRBJ2-7; D: TRBD2; CDR3: CASSIGTSYEQYF; DNA: TGTGCCAGCAGCATCGGGACTAGCTACGAGCAGTACTTC